What follows are 18 T cell receptor beta chains derived from one specimen sequenced in a study of chemoradiotherapy in HPV16-positive cancers. The method was immunoSEQ multiplex PCR; TCRdb's version includes in-frame clones alone and lacks a portion of them. The data contain around 40,000 clones, around 82% of them singletons. This material consisted of blood, taken from a patient who underwent chemoradiotherapy. The receptors derive from a human donor with HPV-associated anogenital cancer.

The V call is TRBV10-3, the J call TRBJ2-7; TRBD1 is a possible D gene (5 bases). Trimming removed 0 bases at V and 5 bases at J, with 17 bases between. Germline CDR1 ENHRY, CDR2 SYGVKD. This CDR3 is built from 16 residues. DNA for the CDR3: TGTGCCATCAGTGAGTCGCGGCAGGGAAGGGGTCACGAGCAGTACTTC. This sequence encodes CAISESRQGRGHEQYF.

This rearrangement joins TRBV5-1 to TRBJ2-3; 7 nucleotides align to TRBD1. The trim removed 4 bases at V and 2 bases at J, leaving 7 bases unmatched. This CDR3 is 15 amino acids long. Per the germline V gene, CDR1 is SGHRS and CDR2 is YFSETQ. The CDR3 bases are TGCGCCAGCAGCCGGCGGACAGGAGACACAGATACGCAGTATTTT. Its protein is CASSRRTGDTDTQYF. The full variable domain, completed using reference TRBV5-1 and TRBJ2-3, is KAGVTQTPRYLIKTRGQQVTLSCSPISGHRSVSWYQQTPGQGLQFLFEYFSETQRNKGNFPGRFSGRQFSNSRSEMNVSTLELGDSALYLCASSRRTGDTDTQYFGPGTRLTVL.

The V call is TRBV12-5, the J call TRBJ1-3, with D possibly being TRBD1 (5 bases). The CDR3 covers 16 residues. The germline V gene encodes CDR1 LGHNT and CDR2 FRNRAP. Trimming took 0 bases from V and 0 from J, leaving 9 bases between them. CDR3 DNA: TGTGCTAGTGGTTTGGTGGTTGGGACCTCTGGAAACACCATATATTTT. Protein sequence: CASGLVVGTSGNTIYF. Full variable domain (outside the CDR3, taken from reference TRBV12-5 and TRBJ1-3): DARVTQTPRHKVTEMGQEVTMRCQPILGHNTVFWYRQTMMQGLELLAYFRNRAPLDDSGMPKDRFSAEMPDATLATLKIQPSEPRDSAVYFCASGLVVGTSGNTIYFGEGSWLTVV.

The V call is TRBV28, the J call TRBJ1-4; D call uncertain. The V and J ends lost 5 bases and 5 bases respectively, with 6 bases between them. Germline-derived CDR1 and CDR2 are MDHEN and SYDVKM. The CDR3 totals 12 residues. The CDR3 sequence: CASSPRNEKLFF. The CDR3 nucleotides read TGTGCCAGCAGTCCCCGAAATGAAAAACTGTTTTTT.

V usage is TRBV4-2 and J usage is TRBJ1-2, with no clear D. V was clipped by 0 bases and J by 5 bases, with 13 bases between them. Germline values: CDR1 LGHNA, CDR2 YNFKEQ. This CDR3 has 15 amino acids. CDR3 loop: CASSQDQYSSYGYTF. DNA for the CDR3: TGTGCCAGCAGCCAAGATCAATACAGCTCGTATGGCTACACCTTC.

This CDR3 is CASSYPEKGPSTDTQYF. Written as DNA, the CDR3 is TGTGCCAGCAGCTATCCCGAGAAGGGGCCAAGCACAGATACGCAGTATTTT. The V gene is TRBV5-4, the J gene TRBJ2-3; tentatively, D is TRBD1 (5 bases). CDR3 size: 17 residues. The V gene's germline CDR1 is SGHNT and CDR2 YYREEE (reference sequence). Trimming stripped 3 bases from V and 0 bases from J, with 17 bases between.

The chain joins TRBV4-1 to TRBJ1-4; D not certain. The germline V gene has CDR1 MGHRA and CDR2 YSYEKL. The V gene lost 2 bases and the J gene lost 5 bases, with 9 bases spanning the gap. The CDR3 is 14 residues long. The CDR3 DNA follows: TGCGCCAGCAGCCAATTTAGTCTCAATGAAAAACTGTTTTTT. This gives the protein CASSQFSLNEKLFF.

The V gene is TRBV28, the J gene TRBJ1-5; D perhaps matches TRBD1 (5 bases). Trimming cost V 6 bases and J 7 bases, with 10 bases left between them. Germline V gene lookup returns CDR1 MDHEN and CDR2 SYDVKM. The CDR3 totals 12 residues. The CDR3, as DNA: TGTGCCAGCAGGGCAGGGCCCCAGCCCCAGCATTTT. Amino acid sequence: CASRAGPQPQHF.

The chain links TRBV6-6 to TRBJ1-1; D is perhaps TRBD1 (6 bases). The CDR3 loop spans 14 amino acids. V was cut by 9 bases and J by 4 bases, with 18 bases left in between. Germline V gene lookup returns CDR1 MNHNY and CDR2 SVGAGI (reference sequence). The CDR3 is CASGTTGFITEAFF. The CDR3, as DNA: TGTGCCAGTGGGACAACAGGGTTCATCACTGAAGCTTTCTTT.

V is TRBV5-4 and J is TRBJ1-1; 8 bases agree with TRBD1. The trim removed 0 bases at V and 2 bases at J, leaving 6 bases unmatched. The CDR3 has 16 residues. The V gene's germline CDR1 is SGHNT and CDR2 YYREEE (reference sequence). The DNA for the CDR3 is TGTGCCAGCAGCTTGGTTGGGACAGGATTAAACACTGAAGCTTTCTTT. It translates to CASSLVGTGLNTEAFF.

The rearrangement uses TRBV27 and TRBJ1-5; no reliable D call. The germline gives CDR1 MNHEY, CDR2 SMNVEV (reference sequence). The V gene lost 6 bases and the J gene lost 0 bases, with 6 bases spanning the gap. This CDR3 has 13 residues. CDR3 protein: CASRRYSNQPQHF. The DNA of the CDR3 is TGTGCCAGCAGGAGATATAGCAATCAGCCCCAGCATTTT.

The chain uses TRBV5-1 and TRBJ2-1; D unresolved. Trimming removed 4 bases at V and 10 bases at J, with 15 bases between. CDR1 SGHRS and CDR2 YFSETQ come from the germline V gene. CDR3 length equals 13 residues. CDR3 region: CASSPNLGMEQFF. CDR3 DNA: TGCGCCAGCAGCCCAAACCTAGGGATGGAGCAGTTCTTC. The whole variable domain, filled in from reference TRBV5-1 and TRBJ2-1, reads KAGVTQTPRYLIKTRGQQVTLSCSPISGHRSVSWYQQTPGQGLQFLFEYFSETQRNKGNFPGRFSGRQFSNSRSEMNVSTLELGDSALYLCASSPNLGMEQFFGPGTRLTVL.

The chain recombines TRBV5-1 with TRBJ2-3; no clear D gene. V lost 0 bases and J 7 bases, leaving 9 bases between the germline ends. The CDR3 is 13 amino acids. Germline CDR1 is SGHRS and CDR2 is YFSETQ. CDR3 in DNA: TGCGCCAGCAGCTTGGAAGGCACTAATACGCAGTATTTT. Its translation: CASSLEGTNTQYF. The whole variable domain, filled in from reference TRBV5-1 and TRBJ2-3, reads KAGVTQTPRYLIKTRGQQVTLSCSPISGHRSVSWYQQTPGQGLQFLFEYFSETQRNKGNFPGRFSGRQFSNSRSEMNVSTLELGDSALYLCASSLEGTNTQYFGPGTRLTVL.

By share, this clone counts as medium-sized. The V and J genes are TRBV7-9 and TRBJ2-3; TRBD2 aligns across 11 bases. Per the germline V gene, CDR1 is SEHNR and CDR2 is FQNEAQ (reference sequence). This CDR3 has 15 amino acids. The trim removed 5 bases at V and 5 bases at J, leaving 6 bases unmatched. For the CDR3, the DNA is TGTGCCAGCAGCCGACTAGCGGGGATCTTAGATACGCAGTATTTT. Translated, it gives CASSRLAGILDTQYF.

The chain joins TRBV7-8 to TRBJ1-2; TRBD1 aligns across 9 bases. The CDR3 extends over 14 amino acids. V was clipped by 5 bases and J by 10 bases; unmatched bases: 11. The V gene's germline CDR1 is SGHVS and CDR2 FQNEAQ. The CDR3 loop is CASSRGTGSVPYTF. The CDR3 DNA sequence: TGTGCCAGCAGCAGAGGGACAGGGTCGGTCCCCTACACCTTC. Full variable domain (outside the CDR3, taken from reference TRBV7-8 and TRBJ1-2): GAGVSQSPRYKVAKRGQDVALRCDPISGHVSLFWYQQALGQGPEFLTYFQNEAQLDKSGLPSDRFFAERPEGSVSTLKIQRTQQEDSAVYLCASSRGTGSVPYTFGSGTRLTVV.

The CDR3 nucleotides are TGCAGCGCCGGGGGACAGGGGGAAAATGGCTACACCTTC. Protein sequence: CSAGGQGENGYTF. The chain combines TRBV29-1 with TRBJ1-2; 11 bases match TRBD1. The CDR3 has 13 residues. The V gene end was trimmed by 7 bases and the J gene end by 6 bases; junction bases not matched to a gene: 7. Germline CDR1 and CDR2: SQVTM and ANQGSEA.

CDR3 nucleotides: TGTGCCAGCAGCTTAGTTCACCTGAACACCGGGGAGCTGTTTTTT. Its translation is CASSLVHLNTGELFF. V gene TRBV7-2 combines with J gene TRBJ2-2; the D is unclear. Trimming pared 1 base from V and 1 base from J, leaving 7 bases between. Germline V lookup: CDR1 SGHTA, CDR2 FQGNSA. The CDR3 has 15 residues.

CDR3 amino acids: CAVGSYEQYF. Written as DNA, the CDR3 is TGTGCCGTAGGTTCCTACGAGCAGTACTTC. V gene TRBV7-2 combines with J gene TRBJ2-7; D remains ambiguous. Per germline, CDR1 SGHTA and CDR2 FQGNSA. V was clipped by 11 bases and J by 1 base, with 6 bases between them. The CDR3 runs 10 residues.